This entry lists 10 T cell receptor beta chains sequenced from one sample in a study. TCRdb re-called the RT-PCR reads through MiXCR, storing one row per CDR3 protein. The table has hundreds of thousands of distinct CDR3 sequences, approximately 15% seen once. Input material: memory CD4+ T cells from blood. Receptors originate from a female donor in good health, serving as a healthy control.

A few counts support this clonotype. This chain uses TRBV4-1 with TRBJ2-5; 10 positions agree with TRBD1. The CDR3 runs to 15 residues. The ends lost 4 bases at V and 1 base at J; junction bases unmatched: 3. Germline CDR1 and CDR2: MGHRA and YSYEKL. The CDR3 DNA sequence: TGCGCCAGCAGCCCCGGGACAGGGGTCCAAGAGACCCAGTACTTC. Translated, it gives CASSPGTGVQETQYF.

The chain employs TRBV28 and TRBJ2-3, with 7 bases matching TRBD1. CDR3 length equals 15 residues. Germline CDR1 reads MDHEN; CDR2 reads SYDVKM. Losses at the gene ends were 4 bases for V and 5 bases for J; bases not matched to a gene: 9. The CDR3 nucleotides read TGTGCCAGCAGTTCCAACCGACAGGGATTAGATACGCAGTATTTT. This gives the protein CASSSNRQGLDTQYF.

There are a few counts of this clonotype. Here the CDR3 reads CASSEEMEGEQFF. CDR3 coding DNA: TGTGCCAGCAGTGAAGAGATGGAGGGTGAGCAGTTCTTC. The V and J genes are TRBV2 and TRBJ2-1; perhaps TRBD2 as D (6 bases). Germline loops: CDR1 SNHLY, CDR2 FYNNEI. This CDR3 is built from 13 residues. V lost 1 base to trimming and J lost 9 bases, with 10 bases between them.

This clonotype was detected many times. The chain links TRBV29-1 to TRBJ1-1; a possible D gene is TRBD1 (5 bases). The germline V gene has CDR1 SQVTM and CDR2 ANQGSEA. There are 15 residues in the CDR3. V lost 6 bases to trimming and J lost 0 bases, with 17 bases between them. CDR3 protein: CSVRGIDSLNTEAFF. The CDR3 coding sequence is TGCAGCGTGCGAGGAATTGACAGCCTGAACACTGAAGCTTTCTTT.

The J gene is TRBJ1-6, the V gene TRBV5-5; D ambiguous. The CDR3 length is 16 residues. Germline values: CDR1 SGHKS, CDR2 YYEKEE (reference sequence). The ends were cut back, 5 bases at V and 1 base at J, with 13 bases in the middle. Here the CDR3 reads CASSQFGSSYNSPLHF. In DNA, the CDR3 is TGTGCCAGCAGTCAGTTTGGGAGTTCCTATAATTCACCCCTCCACTTT.

In its sample, this clonotype was seen many times. The chain recombines TRBV5-1 with TRBJ2-2; D possibly corresponds to TRBD2 (5 bases). The CDR3 totals 14 residues. Deletions cut 2 bases from V and 6 bases from J, with 11 bases between. Germline loops: CDR1 SGHRS, CDR2 YFSETQ. The CDR3 DNA sequence: TGCGCCAGCAGCTTAAACCCGGGATCCGGGGAGCTGTTTTTT. This gives the protein CASSLNPGSGELFF.

This clonotype was detected a few times. The CDR3 DNA is TGTGCCAGCAGTTTATTCTTGGCCCGGACAGGGGGACGTTCCGGGGAGCTGTTTTTT. This codes for CASSLFLARTGGRSGELFF. The chain joins TRBV28 to TRBJ2-2; 10 bases agree with TRBD1. Germline trimming cut 1 base from V and 6 bases from J; bases unmatched to any gene: 14. Germline values: CDR1 MDHEN, CDR2 SYDVKM. The CDR3 spans 19 residues. The whole variable domain, remainder taken from reference TRBV28 and TRBJ2-2, is DVKVTQSSRYLVKRTGEKVFLECVQDMDHENMFWYRQDPGLGLRLIYFSYDVKMKEKGDIPEGYSVSREKKERFSLILESASTNQTSMYLCASSLFLARTGGRSGELFFGEGSRLTVL.

The CDR3 reads CASSQGTGVGYTF. The CDR3 DNA reads TGTGCCAGCAGCCAAGGGACAGGGGTAGGCTACACCTTC. The rearrangement uses TRBV7-2 and TRBJ1-2; 10 bases map to TRBD1. V shed 5 bases, J shed 8 bases, and the junction held 5 bases outside the gene matches. The CDR3 is made up of 13 amino acids. The germline V gene has CDR1 SGHTA and CDR2 FQGNSA.

The sample holds many counts of this clonotype. The CDR3 region is CASSYRQGASLLETQYF. The CDR3 nucleotides read TGTGCCAGCAGTTACAGGCAGGGGGCATCCTTGCTGGAGACCCAGTACTTC. This rearrangement joins TRBV6-5 to TRBJ2-5; 8 nucleotides match TRBD1. Per germline, CDR1 MNHEY and CDR2 SVGAGI. The CDR3 covers 17 residues. Germline trimming cut 2 bases from V and 5 bases from J; bases unmatched to any gene: 13.

This clonotype was seen at least ten times. V usage is TRBV7-3 and J usage is TRBJ2-1; D unresolved. Germline V gene lookup returns CDR1 SGHTA and CDR2 FQGTGA. The V end was cut by 3 bases, the J end by 8 bases, with 11 bases between. The CDR3 length is 13 residues. The CDR3 nucleotides are TGTGCCAGCAGCTTGAGTGGGTCCGATGAGCAGTTCTTC. Protein: CASSLSGSDEQFF.